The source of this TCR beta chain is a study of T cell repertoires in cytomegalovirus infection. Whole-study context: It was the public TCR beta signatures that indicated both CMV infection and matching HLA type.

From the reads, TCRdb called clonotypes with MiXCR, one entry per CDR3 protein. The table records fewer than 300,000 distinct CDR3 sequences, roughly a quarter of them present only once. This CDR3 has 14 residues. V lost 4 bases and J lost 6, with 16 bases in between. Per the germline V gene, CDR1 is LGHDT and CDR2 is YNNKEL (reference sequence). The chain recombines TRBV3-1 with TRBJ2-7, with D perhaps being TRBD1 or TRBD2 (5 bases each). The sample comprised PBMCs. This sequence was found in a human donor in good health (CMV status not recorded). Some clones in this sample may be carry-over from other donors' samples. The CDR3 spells CASSPRDREGEQYF. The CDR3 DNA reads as TGTGCCAGCAGCCCGAGGGACCGAGAGGGCGAGCAGTACTTC.